This entry features one TCR beta chain sequence. This sample is part of a study of cytomegalovirus exposure and HLA in healthy donors. The V segment lost 1 base and the J segment 6 bases; nucleotides outside the gene matches: 5. This CDR3 is built from 14 residues. Germline V gene sequence: CDR1 SEHNR, CDR2 FQNEAQ (reference sequence). Using immunoSEQ multiplex PCR, the repertoire was profiled, and TCRdb retains in-frame clones only, with some absent. The table records approximately 150,000 clones, 70% to 90% of them present only once. The sequenced material came from PBMCs. V is TRBV7-9 and J is TRBJ1-2; 7 nucleotides match TRBD1. This TCR was sampled from a woman aged 18-30 years in good health and CMV-seropositive. CDR3 sequence (DNA): TGTGCCAGCAGCTTAGACAGGGGAAGGGATGGCTACACCTTC. It specifies CASSLDRGRDGYTF.